This TCR beta chain appears in the sequencing data of a study of OX40 agonist ivuxolimab in advanced cancers. Study as a whole: Every 2 weeks, ivuxolimab was infused into the patients intravenously at between 0.01 and 10 mg/kg. Study-level results: No determination was made of the antigen specificity of the expanded peripheral T cells. With doses of 0.1 to 3.0 mg/kg, CD4+ and CD8+ blood T cells had undergone clonal expansion by week 6.

With regard to this clone: The antigen remains undetermined.

Here immunoSEQ multiplex PCR was the method, and the copy in TCRdb shows in-frame clones only, minus some. Among around 83,000 clones listed, roughly nine tenths were seen once. In germline, CDR1 is MNHEY, CDR2 SVGAGI. Trimming pared 2 bases from V and 5 bases from J, leaving 9 bases between. This CDR3 has 14 amino acids. The TCR comes from an adult with an advanced solid tumor such as melanoma, head and neck, liver or kidney cancer. The rearrangement joins TRBV6-5 to TRBJ1-4, with D unresolved. The source material was CD4+ or CD8+ T cells sorted from blood, sampled in a trial of the OX40 agonist ivuxolimab. The CDR3 sequence: CASSYREGNEKLFF. The CDR3 DNA sequence: TGTGCCAGCAGTTACAGGGAGGGAAATGAAAAACTGTTTTTT.